The entry that follows covers one T cell receptor beta chain sequence. Only a few counts were recorded for this clone. Its antigen target is currently unknown. Base qualities are not provided; no much larger clone lies one nucleotide away. To prepare the library, the immunoSEQ multiplex PCR assay was applied. The multiplex PCR relied on a mix of 60 forward primers for TCR Vbeta segments and 13 reverse primers for TCR Jbeta segments. The CDR3 region of rearranged TCR beta genes was amplified from genomic DNA with a multiplex PCR assay. Amplified TCR beta libraries were sequenced as 87-base-pair reads on the Illumina HiSeq System. Per the original workflow: A later analysis tallied tens of millions of unique TCR beta chains across the 666 repertoires, and around 9.9 million of those chains were shared by two or more donors. A nearest-neighbor algorithm error-corrected the raw reads and collapsed the reads into unique sequences, merging closely related sequences to remove PCR and sequencing errors. CDR3 sequences were aligned to IMGT reference sequences to assign V, D and J gene segments. For a sequence to be retained, a match of at least six nucleotides was required to both a V gene segment and a J gene segment. Rearrangements were called productive when the CDR3 lacked stop codons and stayed in frame with V and J; all others were non-productive. Following IMGT convention, CDR3 was defined as the stretch from the second conserved V-encoded cysteine to the conserved J-encoded phenylalanine. The earlier analysis of 500 to 750 of the donors excluded any sequence lacking an unambiguous match to a single V gene segment. In an earlier analysis of some 590 of the donors, a V segment was called functional when productive rearrangements were above 56.7%, and segregating when the standard deviation between donors exceeded 5%. A statistical classification framework was built to diagnose cytomegalovirus status from the catalog of TCR beta chain sequences. In a later analysis, TCR nucleotide sequences were compared against IMGT/GENE-DB human TR gene sequences so that V and J genes could be assigned. A later analysis assigned CDR3 sequences and most-parsimonious VDJ recombination scenarios with the TCRdist pipeline. In a later analysis, each TCR beta chain was defined by its CDR3 amino acid sequence together with its V-gene family, and reads lacking a unique V-gene family were excluded. In a later analysis, a few hundred highly shared, low-generation-probability nucleotide sequences were removed to address suspected cross-contamination and a sequencing artifact. In a later analysis, a clonal expansion index for each public chain was calculated from normalized within-repertoire ranks of inferred template counts. In a later analysis, generation probabilities were computed using a VDJ recombination model fitted to out-of-frame rearrangements, and the results were checked against IGoR. A later analysis scored TCR-TCR, TCR-HLA and TCR-CMV co-occurrence with hypergeometric tests, applying a repertoire-size bias correction to TCR pairs. To estimate false discovery rates, a later analysis permuted the HLA or CMV assignments 20 times. In a later analysis, co-occurring TCRs were grouped using DBSCAN, and TCRdist sequence similarity was added for clustering within HLA-allele-positive subsets. Repertoires with fewer than 30,000 or more than 120,000 public chains were left out of co-occurrence clustering, as were four to six repertoires with anomalous nucleotide sharing. Here the immuneACCESS table is served through TCRdb, limited to in-frame sequences with V and J called. Missing clones are a known gap in these copies; in checked studies unresolved V genes cover under half, and the rest lacks a known reason. V and J calls and clone size are as listed in that table; D and trimming were resolved from the DNA. In this sample the table shows under 140,000 clones, 76% of which occur a single time. 13% of the sample comes from the top ten.

The CDR3, from cysteine to phenylalanine, totals 13 residues. The CDR3 DNA has 39 bases and is translated from base 1. A distance of 7 bases separates the germline ends of V and J, which lose 3 bases and 4 bases respectively. Taken from the germline V gene, the CDR1 and CDR2 loops are SGHDN and FVKESK. This entry is derived from a study of cytomegalovirus exposure and HLA in healthy donors (dated by TCRdb to 2015 to 2018). For the wider study: According to an earlier analysis of 550 to 750 of the donors, some 180 million T cells yielded roughly 110 million unique TCR beta sequences and approximately 280 Gb of sequence data. About 280 gigabases of sequencing data and 70 million to 95 million unique TCR sequences made up an early release that covered approximately 700 HLA-typed donors. Of the roughly 410 genotyped donors, 75% to 85% were placed in the genetic ancestry cluster associated with self-reported Caucasian donors. The study aimed to test whether cataloging public T cell receptors could reveal signatures of past pathogen exposure. Using immunosequencing, the study profiled T cell repertoires from roughly 650 subjects and related those repertoires to cytomegalovirus serostatus. Along with the approximately 650-subject first cohort, a separate validation cohort of over a hundred different subjects was used. High-throughput TCR immunosequencing, statistical association of individual TCRs with disease status, and machine learning were combined to predict cytomegalovirus infection status. To study patterns of TCR occurrence, a later analysis re-analyzed previously published TCR beta repertoires from just over 650 donors and added high-resolution HLA genotyping. Rather than using new phenotypic data, the later analysis identified candidate immune exposures from TCR beta sequences and from how often those sequences occurred across donors. An earlier analysis of fewer than 700 of the donors applied high-throughput TCR beta sequencing to assess whether each TCR beta V gene segment acted as functional or pseudogenic. Donor age, sex, ethnicity and CMV serostatus were compiled together with the repertoire data. A later genetic analysis used genome-wide SNP genotypes for 398 of the 666 donors, treating that subset as a discovery cohort. Every repertoire in the discovery cohort had been generated on one and the same sequencing platform. Class I and class II HLA loci were covered by the typing at four-digit resolution. Typing coverage differed by locus: A, B, C, DRB1 and DQB1 were typed in about 629-640 donors, DQA1 in around 500, DPA1 in approximately 600, and DPB1 in about 450. Because of strong linkage in the cohort, five DR-DQ haplotypes were treated as single units for association and clustering. Among about 400 genotyped donors of the cohort, an average of around 250,000 unique TCR beta nucleotide sequences was sequenced per donor, of which about 20% were non-productive.

In total, roughly 670 healthy bone marrow donors made up the cohort. At the time of sampling, all cohort members were nominally healthy, though unrecorded immune exposures were likely present. The donor tested CMV seropositive and was one of the 289 seropositive cohort members. Every donor gave a peripheral blood sample, and the peripheral blood mononuclear cells from that sample were used for TCR beta sequencing. The Qiagen DNeasy Blood Extraction Kit was used to extract genomic DNA from the blood cell samples. Broad study findings and their caveats: The only immune exposure information available for the cohort was CMV serostatus. A total of 150 or so TCR beta chains were listed by the study as associated with cytomegalovirus. An association between a missense DCLRE1C variant and V-gene and J-gene trimming of TCR beta chains was found in a later genetic analysis and replicated in an independent cohort. Compared with equally common non-associated chains, HLA-associated TCR beta chains in a later analysis were more clonally expanded and had lower generation probabilities. In a later analysis, several top co-occurrence clusters were reported to appear linked to parvovirus B19, influenza, CMV and Epstein-Barr virus. In vitro tests confirmed that a few of the cytomegalovirus-associated TCR beta chains recognize cytomegalovirus antigens. Because some donors lacked HLA typing at each locus, the association tests relied only on the typed subset. When HLA alleles, especially DR and DQ, strongly co-occurred, TCR associations were difficult to assign to individual alleles. Correlated functional status among segregating V segments might be attributable to linkage disequilibrium, but an unknown experimental factor could not be ruled out. According to a later genetic analysis, donors in an Asian-associated ancestry cluster had fewer N-insertions in productive TCRs than the approximately 650-donor mean. According to the authors, the approach could potentially be generalized to other disease states and immunological phenotypes. Across donors, most TCR sequences were observed very rarely, whereas some public TCRs were present in many individuals. In a later analysis, the rate of TCR association differed among HLA loci, with DRB1 alleles having the most associated TCRs and HLA-C alleles having the fewest. Because counts were too low, more than 15 rarely observed V segments, including chromosome 9 orphons, were excluded from the earlier analysis of 587 of the donors. An earlier analysis of approximately 600 of the donors showed that most TCR beta V segments appeared in productive rearrangements either about 87% or about 30% of the time, which broadly matched IMGT annotations. A further reported finding was that TCR beta sequences accurately predicted the HLA-A and HLA-B alleles for most subjects in the first cohort. A later analysis associated some 17,000 TCR beta sequences with specific HLA alleles at a false discovery rate of 0.05. In this cohort, only TCR beta chains were sequenced, and detectable features were limited by the absence of alpha or paired-chain data. Cytomegalovirus status was reported to be diagnosed by the classifier with high specificity and sensitivity in both the original and validation cohorts. Most CMV-associated TCR beta chains appeared to be HLA-restricted in a later analysis, and the HLA associations seemed to be driven largely by CMV exposure. Some IMGT-functional V segments, including TRBV6-2 and TRBV6-3, could not be told apart with the 87-base-pair reads, so those segments were excluded. A group of highly shared sequence variants was considered likely to be a technical artifact of the sequencing pipeline. Sequencing depth was assumed to be roughly uniform across donors in the presence/absence analyses, though that assumption may not hold.

The sample consisted of PBMCs. The chain is assembled from TRBV14 and TRBJ2-1; the D gene is not confidently resolved. The TCR originated in a man aged 25 to 40 in good health and CMV-seropositive. This receptor carries the CDR3 CASSHYSYNEQFF. The DNA sequence is given as TGTGCCAGCAGCCATTACAGTTACAATGAGCAGTTCTTC.